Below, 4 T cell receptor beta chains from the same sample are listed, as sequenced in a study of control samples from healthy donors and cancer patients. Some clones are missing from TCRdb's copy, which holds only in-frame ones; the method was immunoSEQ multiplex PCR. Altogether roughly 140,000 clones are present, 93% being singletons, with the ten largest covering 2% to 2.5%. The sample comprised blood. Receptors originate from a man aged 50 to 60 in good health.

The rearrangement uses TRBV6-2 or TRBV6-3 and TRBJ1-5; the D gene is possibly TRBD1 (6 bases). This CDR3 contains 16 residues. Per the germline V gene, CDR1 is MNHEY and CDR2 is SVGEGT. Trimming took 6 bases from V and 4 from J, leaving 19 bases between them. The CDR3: CASSPTGQGFNQPQHF. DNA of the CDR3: TGTGCCAGCAGCCCAACGGGCCAGGGGTTTAATCAGCCCCAGCATTTT.

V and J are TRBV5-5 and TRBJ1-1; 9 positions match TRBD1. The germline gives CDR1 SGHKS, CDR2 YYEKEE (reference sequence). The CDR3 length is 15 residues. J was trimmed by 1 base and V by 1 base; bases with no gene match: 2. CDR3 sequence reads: CASSLPGQGNTEAFF. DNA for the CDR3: TGTGCCAGCAGCTTGCCGGGACAGGGGAACACTGAAGCTTTCTTT.

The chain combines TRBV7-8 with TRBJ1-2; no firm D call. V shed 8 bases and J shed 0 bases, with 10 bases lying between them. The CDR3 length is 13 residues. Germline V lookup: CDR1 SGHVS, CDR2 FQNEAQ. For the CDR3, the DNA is TGTGCCAGCCTTGACCGTTCTAACTATGGCTACACCTTC. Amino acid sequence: CASLDRSNYGYTF. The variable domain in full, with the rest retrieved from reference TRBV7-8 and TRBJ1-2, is GAGVSQSPRYKVAKRGQDVALRCDPISGHVSLFWYQQALGQGPEFLTYFQNEAQLDKSGLPSDRFFAERPEGSVSTLKIQRTQQEDSAVYLCASLDRSNYGYTFGSGTRLTVV.

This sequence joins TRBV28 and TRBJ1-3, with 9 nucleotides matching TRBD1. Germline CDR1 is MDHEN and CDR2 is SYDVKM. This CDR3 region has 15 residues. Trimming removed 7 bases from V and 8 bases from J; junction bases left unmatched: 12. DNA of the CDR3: TGTGCCAGCACCCCGTTGGGGACAGGGATAGACACCATATATTTT. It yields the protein CASTPLGTGIDTIYF.